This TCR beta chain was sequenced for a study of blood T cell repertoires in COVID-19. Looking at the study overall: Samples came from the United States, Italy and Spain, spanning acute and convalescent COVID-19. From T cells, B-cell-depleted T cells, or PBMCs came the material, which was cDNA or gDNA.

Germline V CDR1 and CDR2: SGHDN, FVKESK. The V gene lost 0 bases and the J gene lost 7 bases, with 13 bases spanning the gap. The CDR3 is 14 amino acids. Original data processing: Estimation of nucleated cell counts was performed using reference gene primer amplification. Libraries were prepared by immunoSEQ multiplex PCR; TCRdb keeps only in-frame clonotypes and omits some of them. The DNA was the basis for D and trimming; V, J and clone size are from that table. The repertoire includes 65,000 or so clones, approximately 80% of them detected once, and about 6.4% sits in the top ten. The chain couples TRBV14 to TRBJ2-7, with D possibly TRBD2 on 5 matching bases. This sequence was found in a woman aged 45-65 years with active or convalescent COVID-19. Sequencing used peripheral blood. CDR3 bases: TGTGCCAGCAGCCAAGAACGAACCCCGGGGGAGCAGTACTTC. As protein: CASSQERTPGEQYF. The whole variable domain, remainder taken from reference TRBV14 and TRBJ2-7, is EAGVTQFPSHSVIEKGQTVTLRCDPISGHDNLYWYRRVMGKEIKFLLHFVKESKQDESGMPNNRFLAERTGGTYSTLKVQPAELEDSGVYFCASSQERTPGEQYFGPGTRLTVT.